In its sample, the clone carrying this T cell receptor beta chain was seen many times. Its antigen is not known. This CDR3 is 15 amino acids long. Trimming at V came to 0 bases and at J to 10 bases, leaving 6 bases not matched to a gene. Germline assignment: CDR1 LGHNA and CDR2 YSLEER. The data are from a study of T-cell reconstitution after alpha-beta-depleted transplantation in children. General study findings and limits: T-cell counts and diversity at one year post-transplant came mainly from newly produced T cells. The origin of high day-60 TCRbeta diversity in some patients lay in surviving recipient T cells and thymic progenitors.

The TCRbeta library was prepared with unique molecular identifiers. Each CDR3 protein gets one entry after TCRdb re-called the PCR reads with MiXCR. The profile shows 150,000 to 250,000 distinct CDR3 sequences, about 6% of them singletons. Here the sequenced sample was PBMCs, taken before TCRalphabeta/CD19-depleted stem cell transplant. The TCR originated in a girl under three years old with combined immunodeficiency, due to receive a stem cell transplant. The rearrangement uses TRBV4-3 and TRBJ1-6; 7 bases match TRBD1. The CDR3 sequence is CASSQETGTGSPLHF. The CDR3 nucleotides are TGCGCCAGCAGCCAAGAGACAGGGACCGGATCACCCCTCCACTTT.